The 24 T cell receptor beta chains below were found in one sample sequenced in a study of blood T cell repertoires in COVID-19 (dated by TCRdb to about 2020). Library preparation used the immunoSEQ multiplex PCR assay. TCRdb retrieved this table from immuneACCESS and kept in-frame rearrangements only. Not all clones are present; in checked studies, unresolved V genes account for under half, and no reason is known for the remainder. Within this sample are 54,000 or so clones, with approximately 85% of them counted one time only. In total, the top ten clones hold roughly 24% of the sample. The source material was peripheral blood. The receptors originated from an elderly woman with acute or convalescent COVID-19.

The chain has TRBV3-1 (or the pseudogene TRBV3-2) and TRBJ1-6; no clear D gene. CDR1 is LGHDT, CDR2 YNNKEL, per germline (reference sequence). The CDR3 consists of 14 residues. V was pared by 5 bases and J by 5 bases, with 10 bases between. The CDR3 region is CASSMTPDNSPLHF. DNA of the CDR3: TGTGCCAGCAGCATGACACCTGATAATTCACCCCTCCACTTT.

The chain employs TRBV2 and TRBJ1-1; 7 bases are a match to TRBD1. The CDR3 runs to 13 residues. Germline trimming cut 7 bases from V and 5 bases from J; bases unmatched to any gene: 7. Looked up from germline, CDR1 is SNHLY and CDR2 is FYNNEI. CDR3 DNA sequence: TGTGCCAGCAACGACAGGGACCGTACTGAAGCTTTCTTT. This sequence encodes CASNDRDRTEAFF.

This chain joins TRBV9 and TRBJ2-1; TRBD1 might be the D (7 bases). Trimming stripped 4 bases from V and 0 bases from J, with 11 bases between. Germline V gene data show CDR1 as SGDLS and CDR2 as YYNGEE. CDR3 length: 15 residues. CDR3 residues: CASSPGGSSYNEQFF. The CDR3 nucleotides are TGTGCCAGCAGCCCAGGGGGGAGCTCCTACAATGAGCAGTTCTTC.

Here the CDR3 reads CASSGRAGRSYNEQFF. DNA for the CDR3: TGTGCCAGCAGCGGGAGGGCGGGAAGATCCTACAATGAGCAGTTCTTC. The chain links TRBV7-9 to TRBJ2-1, with 7 bases matching TRBD2. Trimming took 5 bases from V and 1 from J; bases not matched to a gene: 8. From germline, CDR1 is SEHNR and CDR2 FQNEAQ (reference sequence). The CDR3 loop spans 16 amino acids.

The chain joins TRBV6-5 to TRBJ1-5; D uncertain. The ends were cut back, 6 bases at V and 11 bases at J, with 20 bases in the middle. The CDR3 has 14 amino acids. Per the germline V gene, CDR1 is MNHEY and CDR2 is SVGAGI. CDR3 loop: CASSKDVTTLAQHF. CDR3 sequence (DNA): TGTGCCAGCAGCAAGGATGTAACTACCCTGGCCCAGCATTTT.

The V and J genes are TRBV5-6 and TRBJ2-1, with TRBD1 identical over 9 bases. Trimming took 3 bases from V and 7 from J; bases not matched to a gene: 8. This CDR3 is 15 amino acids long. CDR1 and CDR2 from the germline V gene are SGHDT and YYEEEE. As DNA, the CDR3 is TGTGCCAGCAGCTCGAAAACAGGGGGCCTGAATGAGCAGTTCTTC. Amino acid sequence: CASSSKTGGLNEQFF.

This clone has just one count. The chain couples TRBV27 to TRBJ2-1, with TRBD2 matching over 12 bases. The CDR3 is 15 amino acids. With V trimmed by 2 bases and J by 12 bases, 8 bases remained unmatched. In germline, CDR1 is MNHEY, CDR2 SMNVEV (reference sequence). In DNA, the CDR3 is TGTGCCAGCAGTTTAAGGCTAGCGGGGGGGCTGTTGCAGTTCTTC. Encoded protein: CASSLRLAGGLLQFF.

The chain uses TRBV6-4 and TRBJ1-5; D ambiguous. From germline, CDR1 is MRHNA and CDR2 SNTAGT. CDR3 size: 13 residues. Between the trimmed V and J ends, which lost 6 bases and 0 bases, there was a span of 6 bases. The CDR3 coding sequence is TGTGCCAGCAGCCCGTATAGCAATCAGCCCCAGCATTTT. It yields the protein CASSPYSNQPQHF.

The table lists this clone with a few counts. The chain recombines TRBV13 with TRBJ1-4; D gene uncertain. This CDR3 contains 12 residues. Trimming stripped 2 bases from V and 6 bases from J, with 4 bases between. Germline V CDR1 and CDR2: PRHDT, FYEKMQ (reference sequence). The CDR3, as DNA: TGTGCCAGCAGCTTACGAGATGAAAAACTGTTTTTT. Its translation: CASSLRDEKLFF.

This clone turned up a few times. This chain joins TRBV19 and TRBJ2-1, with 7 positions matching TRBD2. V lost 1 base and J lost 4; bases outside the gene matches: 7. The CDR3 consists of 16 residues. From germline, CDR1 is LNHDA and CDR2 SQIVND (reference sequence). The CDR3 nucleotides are TGTGCCAGTAGTATAGTAGGTAGCGGGCAGTACAATGAGCAGTTCTTC. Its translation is CASSIVGSGQYNEQFF.

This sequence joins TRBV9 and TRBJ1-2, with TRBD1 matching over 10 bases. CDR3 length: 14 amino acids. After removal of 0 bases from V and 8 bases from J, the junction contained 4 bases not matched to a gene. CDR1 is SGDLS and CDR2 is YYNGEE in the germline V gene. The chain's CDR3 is CASSVGGTGEGYTF. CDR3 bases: TGTGCCAGCAGCGTAGGAGGGACAGGGGAGGGCTACACCTTC. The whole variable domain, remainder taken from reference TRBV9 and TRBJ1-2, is DSGVTQTPKHLITATGQRVTLRCSPRSGDLSVYWYQQSLDQGLQFLIQYYNGEERAKGNILERFSAQQFPDLHSELNLSSLELGDSALYFCASSVGGTGEGYTFGSGTRLTVV.

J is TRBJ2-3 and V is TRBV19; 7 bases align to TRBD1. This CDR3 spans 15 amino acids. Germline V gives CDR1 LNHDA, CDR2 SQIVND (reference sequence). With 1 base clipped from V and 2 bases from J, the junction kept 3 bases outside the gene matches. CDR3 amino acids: CASSIGTGPTDTQYF. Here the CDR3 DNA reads TGTGCCAGTAGTATAGGGACAGGCCCCACAGATACGCAGTATTTT.

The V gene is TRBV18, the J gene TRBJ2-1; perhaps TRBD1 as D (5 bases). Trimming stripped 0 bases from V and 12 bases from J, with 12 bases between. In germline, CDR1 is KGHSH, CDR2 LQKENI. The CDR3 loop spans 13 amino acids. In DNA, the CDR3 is TGTGCCAGCTCACCACCCATCAGACAGTCGCAGTTCTTC. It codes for CASSPPIRQSQFF.

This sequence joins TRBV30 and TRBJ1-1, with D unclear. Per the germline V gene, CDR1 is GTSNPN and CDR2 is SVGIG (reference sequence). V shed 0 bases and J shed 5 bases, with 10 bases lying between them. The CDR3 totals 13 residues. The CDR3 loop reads CAWSVWRKTEAFF. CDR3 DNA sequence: TGTGCCTGGAGTGTTTGGAGGAAGACTGAAGCTTTCTTT. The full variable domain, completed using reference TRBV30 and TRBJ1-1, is SQTIHQWPATLVQPVGSPLSLECTVEGTSNPNLYWYRQAAGRGLQLLFYSVGIGQISSEVPQNLSASRPQDRQFILSSKKLLLSDSGFYLCAWSVWRKTEAFFGQGTRLTVV.

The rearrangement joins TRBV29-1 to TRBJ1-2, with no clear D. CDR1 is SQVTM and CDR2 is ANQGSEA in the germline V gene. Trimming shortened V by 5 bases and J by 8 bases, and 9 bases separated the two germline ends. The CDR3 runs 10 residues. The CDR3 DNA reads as TGCAGCGTTCTAAGCAACGGCTACACCTTC. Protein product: CSVLSNGYTF.

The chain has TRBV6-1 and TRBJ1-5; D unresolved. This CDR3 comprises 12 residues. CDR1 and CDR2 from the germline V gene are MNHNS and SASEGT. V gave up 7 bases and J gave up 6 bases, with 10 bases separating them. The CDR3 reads CASTAGSQPQHF. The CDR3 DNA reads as TGTGCCAGCACGGCGGGGAGTCAGCCCCAGCATTTT.

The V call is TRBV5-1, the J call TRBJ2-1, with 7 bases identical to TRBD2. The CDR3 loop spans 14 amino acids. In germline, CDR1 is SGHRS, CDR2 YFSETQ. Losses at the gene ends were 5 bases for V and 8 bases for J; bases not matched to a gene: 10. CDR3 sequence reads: CASSGLADADEQFF. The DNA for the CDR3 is TGCGCCAGCAGTGGTCTAGCGGATGCAGATGAGCAGTTCTTC.

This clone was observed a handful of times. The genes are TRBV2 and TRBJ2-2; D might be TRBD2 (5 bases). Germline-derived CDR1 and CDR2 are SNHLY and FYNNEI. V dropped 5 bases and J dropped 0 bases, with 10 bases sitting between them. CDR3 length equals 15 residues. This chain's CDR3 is CASSRGSSNTGELFF. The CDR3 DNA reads TGTGCCAGCAGTAGAGGGTCTTCGAACACCGGGGAGCTGTTTTTT.

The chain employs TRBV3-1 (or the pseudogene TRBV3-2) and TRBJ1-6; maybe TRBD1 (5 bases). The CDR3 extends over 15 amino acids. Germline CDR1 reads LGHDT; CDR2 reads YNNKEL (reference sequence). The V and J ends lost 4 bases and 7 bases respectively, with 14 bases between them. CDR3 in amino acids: CASSLRQLENSPLHF. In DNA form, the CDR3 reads TGTGCCAGCAGCCTTCGACAGTTAGAGAATTCACCCCTCCACTTT.

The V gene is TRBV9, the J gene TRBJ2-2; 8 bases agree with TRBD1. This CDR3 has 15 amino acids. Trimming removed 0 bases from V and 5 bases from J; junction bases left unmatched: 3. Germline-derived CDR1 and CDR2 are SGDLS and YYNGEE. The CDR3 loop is CASSVGQGRTGELFF. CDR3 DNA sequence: TGTGCCAGCAGCGTAGGACAGGGGAGGACCGGGGAGCTGTTTTTT.

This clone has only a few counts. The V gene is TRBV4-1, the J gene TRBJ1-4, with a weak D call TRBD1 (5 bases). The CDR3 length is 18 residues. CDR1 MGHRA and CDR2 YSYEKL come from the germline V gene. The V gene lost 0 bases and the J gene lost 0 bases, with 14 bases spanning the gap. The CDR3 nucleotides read TGCGCCAGCAGCCAAGATACTACGACAGCTGCAACTAATGAAAAACTGTTTTTT. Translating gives CASSQDTTTAATNEKLFF.

CDR3 region: CASIPGGEWYYEQYV. The CDR3 coding sequence is TGTGCCAGCATTCCGGGTGGGGAGTGGTACTACGAGCAGTACGTC. The chain joins TRBV5-8 to TRBJ2-7, with D maybe TRBD2 (5 bases). V was shortened by 6 bases and J by 3 bases, with 19 bases between the two germline ends. The CDR3 spans 15 residues. Germline loops: CDR1 SGHTS, CDR2 YDEGEE.

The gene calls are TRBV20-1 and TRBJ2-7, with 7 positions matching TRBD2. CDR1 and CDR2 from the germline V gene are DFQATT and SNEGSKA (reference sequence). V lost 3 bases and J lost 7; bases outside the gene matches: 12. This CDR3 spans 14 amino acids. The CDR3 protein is CSASLSRTRMEQYF. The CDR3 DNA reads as TGCAGTGCTAGTCTGTCCAGGACTAGAATGGAGCAGTACTTC.

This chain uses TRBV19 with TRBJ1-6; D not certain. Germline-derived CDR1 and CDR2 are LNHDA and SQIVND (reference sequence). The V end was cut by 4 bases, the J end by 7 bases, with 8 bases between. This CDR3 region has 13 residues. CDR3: CASSRPGNSPLHF. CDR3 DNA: TGTGCCAGTAGTAGGCCAGGCAATTCACCCCTCCACTTT.